The next 10 T cell receptor beta chains were all read from a single sample in a study of blood T cell repertoires in COVID-19. The table came from immunoSEQ multiplex PCR; TCRdb's copy has only in-frame clones and leaves some out. Of around 170,000 clones listed, approximately 80% are singletons. Sequences were obtained from PBMCs or T cells enriched from blood (not recorded which). These receptors originate from a man in his fifties or sixties who had recovered from COVID-19.

The rearrangement links TRBV11-2 to TRBJ2-5, with 9 bases matching TRBD2. V dropped 6 bases and J dropped 2; count of bases not matched to a gene: 4. Germline CDR1 and CDR2: SGHAT and FQNNGV. This CDR3 comprises 14 residues. The CDR3 here is CASSFLAGQETQYF. The CDR3 region has the DNA TGTGCCAGCAGTTTCCTAGCGGGGCAAGAGACCCAGTACTTC.

The chain carries TRBV7-9 and TRBJ2-7; D might be TRBD2 (5 bases). The CDR3 contains 15 residues. V was pared by 4 bases and J by 0 bases, with 13 bases between. The germline CDR1 and CDR2 sequences are SEHNR and FQNEAQ (reference sequence). The CDR3 reads CASSSGFLSSYEQYF. As DNA, the CDR3 is TGTGCCAGCAGCTCGGGATTTCTGAGCTCCTACGAGCAGTACTTC.

V usage is TRBV4-1 and J usage is TRBJ1-6, with a weak D call TRBD1 (5 bases). V lost 1 base, J lost 7 bases, and 14 bases lay in between. CDR1 is MGHRA and CDR2 is YSYEKL in the germline V gene. The CDR3 extends over 16 amino acids. The CDR3, as DNA: TGCGCCAGCAGCCAAGGGTTTTCAGGGTACAATTCACCCCTCCACTTT. It specifies CASSQGFSGYNSPLHF.

CDR3 nucleotides: TGTGCCAGCGCCCTAGGCTCCAGCACAGATACGCAGTATTTT. It encodes CASALGSSTDTQYF. The chain links TRBV2 to TRBJ2-3, with no clear D. The CDR3 runs to 14 residues. Looked up from germline, CDR1 is SNHLY and CDR2 is FYNNEI. Trimming removed 8 bases at V and 0 bases at J, with 12 bases between.

The chain combines TRBV19 with TRBJ1-2; TRBD1 agrees at 9 bases. The V and J ends lost 3 bases and 6 bases, in that order; junction bases with no gene match: 20. This CDR3 comprises 19 residues. CDR1 is LNHDA and CDR2 is SQIVND in the germline V gene (reference sequence). The CDR3 spells CASSISAWGLGQGENGYTF. DNA of the CDR3: TGTGCCAGTAGTATCTCGGCCTGGGGTCTGGGACAGGGAGAAAATGGCTACACCTTC.

Only a few counts were recorded for this clone. The rearrangement joins TRBV5-1 to TRBJ2-1; possible D gene TRBD2, 5 bases. The germline V gene encodes CDR1 SGHRS and CDR2 YFSETQ. Trimming left V 4 bases short and J 8 bases short, with 16 bases between. The length of the CDR3 is 14 residues. The CDR3 is CASSPRALSHEQFF. The CDR3 DNA is TGCGCCAGCAGCCCGCGGGCCCTGAGTCATGAGCAGTTCTTC.

The V call is TRBV5-1, the J call TRBJ1-5; D is possibly TRBD1 (5 bases). Germline V gene lookup returns CDR1 SGHRS and CDR2 YFSETQ. The ends were cut back, 4 bases at V and 6 bases at J, with 14 bases in the middle. The CDR3 is made up of 14 amino acids. The CDR3, as DNA: TGCGCCAGCAGCGCAGGACCCCAGGGTCAGCCCCAGCATTTT. Its translation is CASSAGPQGQPQHF.

V is TRBV29-1 and J is TRBJ2-7, with a tentative D call TRBD1 (7 bases). Trimming took 6 bases from V and 0 from J, leaving 12 bases between them. Per germline, CDR1 SQVTM and CDR2 ANQGSEA. The length of the CDR3 is 13 residues. The CDR3 loop is CSVGGQNSYEQYF. The DNA for the CDR3 is TGCAGCGTGGGGGGACAGAACTCCTACGAGCAGTACTTC.

The chain is built from TRBV10-3 and TRBJ1-1; 11 nucleotides match TRBD1. Germline loops: CDR1 ENHRY, CDR2 SYGVKD. V dropped 2 bases and J dropped 5; count of bases not matched to a gene: 4. The CDR3 runs 15 residues. CDR3 sequence (DNA): TGTGCCATCAGTGAGAGGACAGGGGGCAAGACTGAAGCTTTCTTT. Amino acids: CAISERTGGKTEAFF.

The chain uses TRBV6-5 and TRBJ2-7; the match to TRBD1 covers 9 bases. Germline CDR1 MNHEY, CDR2 SVGAGI. The J segment lost 6 bases and the V segment lost 2 bases, leaving 11 bases of the junction unmatched. This CDR3 is 16 amino acids long. This CDR3 is CASSYARTGVGSEQYF. The CDR3 bases are TGTGCCAGCAGTTACGCCCGGACAGGGGTTGGTTCCGAGCAGTACTTC.